The clone carrying this T cell receptor (beta chain) was counted only a few times. Antigen specificity is unknown. In germline, CDR1 is SEHNR, CDR2 FQNEAQ (reference sequence). Between the trimmed V and J ends, which lost 5 bases and 7 bases, there was a span of 18 bases. This CDR3 is 15 amino acids long. This sample is drawn from a study of radiotherapy plus CTLA-4 blockade in lung cancer. Overall study context: In under 20% of patients, objective responses were seen; around 34% had disease control. Study results and caveats: Dynamics of early blood T cell clones, together with interferon-beta, were reportedly the best predictors of response. TCR clones originating in tumors grew in number in blood after radiotherapy plus ipilimumab.

Profiled with immunoSEQ multiplex PCR; TCRdb holds only in-frame clones, not every one. The table lists approximately 69,000 clones, roughly 75% of them singletons. Treatment of patients with chemo-refractory metastatic non-small-cell lung cancer consisted of focal radiation plus CTLA-4 blockade with ipilimumab. This TCR came from a human donor with non-small cell lung cancer who had a complete response to radiotherapy plus ipilimumab. This chain connects TRBV7-9 to TRBJ2-1; D gene ambiguous. Sequenced here: peripheral blood, sampled from a patient treated with radiotherapy plus ipilimumab. The CDR3: CASSRSTGQTNEQFF. The CDR3 nucleotides are TGTGCCAGCAGCCGTTCGACGGGCCAGACGAATGAGCAGTTCTTC.